This T cell receptor beta chain was sequenced in a study of CD8 T cells in ankylosing spondylitis. The authors made TCR beta libraries by quantitative 5'-RACE with molecular barcodes. TCRdb independently ran MiXCR on the 5' RACE reads; one entry per CDR3 protein. The table lists about 360,000 distinct CDR3 sequences, more than 20% of them singletons. V shed 0 bases, J shed 5 bases, and the junction held 9 bases outside the gene matches. Germline V gene sequence: CDR1 MNHEY, CDR2 SMNVEV (reference sequence). The CDR3 consists of 16 residues. The source of this sequence is a male donor with ankylosing spondylitis or in good health (not recorded which). This sequence joins TRBV27 and TRBJ2-7; TRBD2 aligns across 8 bases. The sequencing sample was made of blood, either unsorted or a sorted T cell fraction (not recorded which). The CDR3 DNA reads as TGTGCCAGCAGTTTATCCGCCTCGGGACTAGACCACGAGCAGTACTTC. Translating it yields CASSLSASGLDHEQYF.